What follows is one TCR beta chain and its context. The antigen remains undetermined. The CDR3 length is 12 residues. Germline lookup yields CDR1 MNHNY and CDR2 SVGAGI (reference sequence). Trimming stripped 6 bases from V and 2 bases from J, with 8 bases between. Method: immunoSEQ multiplex PCR; TCRdb's copy keeps in-frame clones and lacks some. Among about 200,000 clones listed, roughly 84% were seen once. This specimen belongs to a study of cytomegalovirus exposure and HLA in healthy donors. Study findings and constraints: Among TCR sequences, most were rare, though some public TCRs appeared in many donors. Subsequent analysis showed first-cohort TCR clusters tending to co-occur in some 120 validation repertoires. The study recorded 150 to 200 TCR beta chains that were cytomegalovirus-associated.

Sequencing used PBMCs. This sequence was found in a young woman in good health and CMV-seropositive. This chain links TRBV6-6 with TRBJ2-7, with unresolved D. For the CDR3, the DNA is TGTGCCAGCAGGTCCAGAACCTACGAGCAGTACTTC. Residues: CASRSRTYEQYF.